This T cell receptor (beta chain) came from a study of PD-L1 blockade in urothelial cancer. Clones were read by immunoSEQ multiplex PCR, and TCRdb kept only the in-frame ones, dropping some. The sample comprises about 90,000 clones, roughly 90% of which are singletons, and more than 8% rests with the top ten. The CDR3 contains 16 residues. From germline, CDR1 is LGHNA and CDR2 YNFKEQ. Trimming took 0 bases from V and 3 from J, leaving 12 bases between them. The origin of this receptor is a man aged 55 to 69 with urothelial cancer. The V and J genes are TRBV4-2 and TRBJ1-5; no firm D call. The input for sequencing was PBMCs, taken around atezolizumab (anti-PD-L1) treatment. The chain's CDR3 is CASSQDFRGNNQPQHF. The CDR3 DNA reads TGTGCCAGCAGCCAAGATTTTCGAGGGAACAATCAGCCCCAGCATTTT.